The 30 T cell receptor beta chains in this list originate from one sample, sequenced in a study of human T cells and chemical hapten exposure. In TCRdb, the RACE reads were re-called with MiXCR into one record per CDR3 protein. The sample lists some 380,000 distinct CDR3 sequences, more than 4.5% occurring once. Described time point: patch test 1, 2 weeks after DPC sensitization. Stated treatment: therapeutic diphenylcyclopropenone sensitization with weekly scalp DPC. The source was whole blood, collected in connection with sensitization to the hapten diphenylcyclopropenone (DPC). These receptors were collected from a woman in her forties or fifties with alopecia areata. Some clones in this sample may be carry-over from other donors' samples.

This clonotype was observed many times. The chain uses TRBV6-2 or TRBV6-3 and TRBJ2-7; TRBD1 agrees at 10 bases. This CDR3 region has 18 residues. From germline, CDR1 is MNHEY and CDR2 SVGEGT. With V trimmed by 4 bases and J by 2 bases, 14 bases remained unmatched. CDR3: CASSLGPPGQGLTYEQYF. DNA for the CDR3: TGTGCCAGCAGTTTGGGTCCACCGGGACAGGGGCTAACCTACGAGCAGTACTTC.

The CDR3 reads CASSRPSWGGEETQYF. DNA of the CDR3: TGTGCCAGCAGCCGTCCATCATGGGGAGGGGAAGAGACCCAGTACTTC. The chain combines TRBV7-2 with TRBJ2-5; TRBD2 matches 7 bases. Germline values: CDR1 SGHTA, CDR2 FQGNSA. The CDR3 runs to 16 residues. Trimming took 5 bases from V and 3 from J; bases not matched to a gene: 12.

The V and J genes are TRBV13 and TRBJ2-7; 8 bases agree with TRBD2. The CDR3 covers 14 residues. V lost 6 bases, J lost 7 bases, and 11 bases stayed unmatched. CDR1 and CDR2 from the germline V gene are PRHDT and FYEKMQ (reference sequence). In DNA form, the CDR3 reads TGTGCCAGCAGGGAGGGACTAGACCCAAAGGAGCAGTACTTC. It specifies CASREGLDPKEQYF.

This clonotype was observed at least ten times. The CDR3 loop is CAITLSGTFDCDSGEYF. The CDR3 nucleotides read TGTGCCATCACCCTCAGCGGGACATTCGATTGTGACTCAGGGGAGTACTTC. The rearrangement links TRBV10-3 to TRBJ2-7; possible D gene TRBD2, 7 bases. This CDR3 contains 17 residues. With 7 bases removed from V and 11 bases from J, the gap between germline ends came to 33 bases. Per the germline V gene, CDR1 is ENHRY and CDR2 is SYGVKD.

The sample holds a few counts of this clonotype. The rearrangement uses TRBV4-3 and TRBJ2-1; 8 bases line up with TRBD1. The CDR3 length is 17 residues. With 0 bases clipped from V and 7 bases from J, the junction kept 11 bases outside the gene matches. Germline CDR1 LGHNA, CDR2 YSLEER. The CDR3 here is CASSQETTGELWNEQFF. The CDR3 coding sequence is TGCGCCAGCAGCCAAGAAACGACAGGGGAGCTTTGGAATGAGCAGTTCTTC.

This clonotype was seen repeatedly, ten times or more. This rearrangement joins TRBV2 to TRBJ2-1; D may be TRBD2 (5 bases). The CDR3 has 12 amino acids. Trimming took off 6 bases at V and 15 bases at J, with 18 bases between the two ends. CDR1 is SNHLY and CDR2 is FYNNEI in the germline V gene. The CDR3 bases are TGTGCCAGCAGCCTTCGACACCCCGAGGGGTTCTTC. Its protein product is CASSLRHPEGFF.

CDR3 nucleotides: TGTGCTAGTGGTCTGGACAGGGATCGCTCATCGTACTTC. It translates to CASGLDRDRSSYF. The J gene is TRBJ2-7, the V gene TRBV12-5; the match to TRBD1 covers 8 bases. Germline CDR1 LGHNT, CDR2 FRNRAP. V was pared by 5 bases and J by 12 bases, with 12 bases of the junction left unmatched. This CDR3 region has 13 residues. The full variable domain, with the rest looked up from reference TRBV12-5 and TRBJ2-7, is DARVTQTPRHKVTEMGQEVTMRCQPILGHNTVFWYRQTMMQGLELLAYFRNRAPLDDSGMPKDRFSAEMPDATLATLKIQPSEPRDSAVYFCASGLDRDRSSYFGPGTRLTVT.

This clonotype was detected only a few times. V is TRBV6-5 and J is TRBJ2-7; the match to TRBD2 covers 7 bases. Germline V gene data show CDR1 as MNHEY and CDR2 as SVGAGI. V shed 2 bases, J shed 1 base, and the junction held 5 bases outside the gene matches. There are 15 residues in the CDR3. The CDR3 nucleotides read TGTGCCAGCAGTTACAAGCCTAGCGGATCCTACGAGCAGTACTTC. It is translated as CASSYKPSGSYEQYF.

This clonotype was seen repeatedly, ten times or more. The rearrangement uses TRBV6-1 and TRBJ2-6; 8 bases match TRBD1. This CDR3 comprises 19 residues. Germline assignment: CDR1 MNHNS and CDR2 SASEGT. The V and J ends lost 4 bases and 3 bases, in that order; junction bases with no gene match: 14. The CDR3 sequence: CASSGLSGQGAIGANVLTF. For the CDR3, the DNA is TGTGCCAGCAGTGGGCTATCTGGGCAGGGGGCTATTGGGGCCAACGTCCTGACTTTC.

This clonotype was counted many times. The chain recombines TRBV7-3 with TRBJ2-2; 8 nucleotides agree with TRBD1. The CDR3 covers 15 residues. Per germline, CDR1 SGHTA and CDR2 FQGTGA. The V segment lost 1 base and the J segment 3 bases; nucleotides outside the gene matches: 1. CDR3 amino acids: CASSLKQGDTGELFF. The CDR3 DNA sequence: TGTGCCAGCAGCTTAAAACAGGGGGACACCGGGGAGCTGTTTTTT.

This clonotype was detected a few times. The CDR3 is CASSSDRANTEAFF. The CDR3 nucleotides read TGTGCCAGCAGTTCGGACAGGGCGAACACTGAAGCTTTCTTT. The gene calls are TRBV28 and TRBJ1-1; 8 bases map to TRBD1. Germline CDR1 MDHEN, CDR2 SYDVKM. V gave up 4 bases and J gave up 1 base; unmatched junction bases: 2. The CDR3 is 14 residues long.

This sequence joins TRBV10-3 and TRBJ1-5; weak D call: TRBD1 (6 bases). Looked up from germline, CDR1 is ENHRY and CDR2 is SYGVKD. The CDR3 covers 16 residues. V dropped 2 bases and J dropped 5 bases, with 16 bases sitting between them. CDR3 amino acids: CAISEEQGQSYQPQHF. For the CDR3, the DNA is TGTGCCATCAGTGAGGAACAGGGACAATCTTATCAGCCCCAGCATTTT.

This chain joins TRBV14 and TRBJ1-2; D remains unclear. From germline, CDR1 is SGHDN and CDR2 FVKESK. Trimming took 1 base from V and 8 from J, leaving 8 bases between them. The CDR3 extends over 12 amino acids. The CDR3 DNA reads TGTGCCAGCAGCCAAGGATTCATCGGCTACACCTTC. It codes for CASSQGFIGYTF.

Only a few counts were recorded for this clonotype. The chain has TRBV19 and TRBJ2-7, with D tentatively TRBD1 or TRBD2 (5 bases each). This CDR3 spans 13 amino acids. Looked up from germline, CDR1 is LNHDA and CDR2 is SQIVND (reference sequence). V shed 10 bases and J shed 0 bases, with 13 bases lying between them. CDR3 sequence reads: CATTGTFSYEQYF. The DNA for the CDR3 is TGTGCCACCACCGGGACCTTCTCCTACGAGCAGTACTTC. The entire variable domain, with the rest obtained from reference TRBV19 and TRBJ2-7, is as follows: DGGITQSPKYLFRKEGQNVTLSCEQNLNHDAMYWYRQDPGQGLRLIYYSQIVNDFQKGDIAEGYSVSREKKESFPLTVTSAQKNPTAFYLCATTGTFSYEQYFGPGTRLTVT.

There are a few counts of this clonotype. The CDR3 spells CASSPSGTSGPYEQYF. The CDR3 DNA follows: TGTGCCAGCAGCCCTAGCGGGACTAGCGGGCCCTACGAGCAGTACTTC. V and J are TRBV7-6 and TRBJ2-7; 12 nucleotides match TRBD2. The trim removed 5 bases at V and 2 bases at J, leaving 7 bases unmatched. This CDR3 comprises 16 residues. The germline V gene encodes CDR1 SGHVS and CDR2 FNYEAQ.

The sample holds many counts of this clonotype. This chain uses TRBV5-1 with TRBJ1-5; D uncertain. Germline V CDR1 and CDR2: SGHRS, YFSETQ. The CDR3 has 15 residues. V shed 0 bases and J shed 2 bases, with 9 bases lying between them. The CDR3: CASSLGEVGNQPQHF. In DNA form, the CDR3 reads TGCGCCAGCAGCTTGGGGGAGGTGGGCAATCAGCCCCAGCATTTT. The entire variable domain, with the rest obtained from reference TRBV5-1 and TRBJ1-5, is as follows: KAGVTQTPRYLIKTRGQQVTLSCSPISGHRSVSWYQQTPGQGLQFLFEYFSETQRNKGNFPGRFSGRQFSNSRSEMNVSTLELGDSALYLCASSLGEVGNQPQHFGDGTRLSIL.

The CDR3 sequence is CASSEGPREVNGYTF. In DNA form, the CDR3 reads TGTGCCAGCAGTGAAGGTCCCAGGGAGGTGAATGGCTACACCTTC. The chain combines TRBV2 with TRBJ1-2; tentatively, D is TRBD1 (5 bases). The length of the CDR3 is 15 residues. V was clipped by 1 base and J by 6 bases, with 15 bases between them. Germline CDR1 is SNHLY and CDR2 is FYNNEI.

The chain carries TRBV7-2 and TRBJ2-3; 12 bases are a match to TRBD2. Germline assignment: CDR1 SGHTA and CDR2 FQGNSA. The CDR3 has 17 residues. After removal of 1 base from V and 3 bases from J, the junction contained 5 bases not matched to a gene. The CDR3 bases are TGTGCCAGCAGCTTAGAGCTAGCGGGGGGGCCAACAGATACGCAGTATTTT. Its translation is CASSLELAGGPTDTQYF.

The gene calls are TRBV7-9 and TRBJ2-7, with D possibly called TRBD1 or TRBD2 (6 bases each). V lost 4 bases, J lost 9 bases, and 13 bases lay in between. Germline CDR1 is SEHNR and CDR2 is FQNEAQ (reference sequence). This CDR3 contains 12 residues. CDR3 in amino acids: CASSSRDIGQYF. Written as DNA, the CDR3 is TGTGCCAGCAGCTCGCGGGACATAGGGCAGTACTTC.

The chain couples TRBV3-1 to TRBJ2-6, with a weak D call TRBD1 (6 bases). Germline V gene sequence: CDR1 LGHDT, CDR2 YNNKEL (reference sequence). The CDR3 is 14 amino acids. Trimming left V 2 bases short and J 9 bases short, with 11 bases between. CDR3 bases: TGTGCCAGCAGCCAATACAGGGCAGTCAACGTCCTGACTTTC. Protein sequence: CASSQYRAVNVLTF.

In its sample, this clonotype was seen many times. The rearrangement uses TRBV4-2 and TRBJ2-7; D is perhaps TRBD2 (5 bases). The CDR3 extends over 17 amino acids. V gave up 0 bases and J gave up 0 bases, with 15 bases separating them. Germline CDR1 is LGHNA and CDR2 is YNFKEQ. The CDR3 DNA sequence: TGTGCCAGCAGCCAAGATTTAAGACGGGAAAGCTCCTACGAGCAGTACTTC. Amino acid sequence: CASSQDLRRESSYEQYF.

This clonotype was observed many times. The rearrangement joins TRBV5-6 to TRBJ1-3; 8 bases fit TRBD1. The germline V gene has CDR1 SGHDT and CDR2 YYEEEE. CDR3 length: 17 residues. The V gene end was trimmed by 1 base and the J gene end by 4 bases; junction bases not matched to a gene: 10. The CDR3 protein is CASSLFGQGASGNTIYF. CDR3 coding DNA: TGTGCCAGCAGCTTGTTTGGGCAGGGGGCTTCCGGAAACACCATATATTTT.

This clonotype was detected many times. J is TRBJ2-5 and V is TRBV7-9; D gene uncertain. Germline V gives CDR1 SEHNR, CDR2 FQNEAQ (reference sequence). The CDR3 totals 12 residues. The V end lost 1 base, the J end lost 7 bases, and 7 bases lay between the germline ends. CDR3 DNA sequence: TGTGCCAGCAGCTTAGAGGGTCGGACCCAGTACTTC. Encoded protein: CASSLEGRTQYF.

This clonotype was detected ten times or more. This chain links TRBV10-3 with TRBJ2-3, with 10 positions matching TRBD2. Germline V gene data show CDR1 as ENHRY and CDR2 as SYGVKD. The CDR3 has 15 residues. The V gene end was trimmed by 9 bases and the J gene end by 5 bases; junction bases not matched to a gene: 11. DNA for the CDR3: TGTGCCATGAGCCCCGGGGCTAGCGGGGGAGATACGCAGTATTTT. This sequence encodes CAMSPGASGGDTQYF.

This rearrangement joins TRBV25-1 to TRBJ2-4; D gene unclear. Trimming stripped 4 bases from V and 6 bases from J, with 7 bases between. Germline values: CDR1 MGHDK, CDR2 SYGVNS. This CDR3 has 12 amino acids. Here the CDR3 DNA reads TGTGCCAGCAGTGTGGACGGAAACATTCAGTACTTC. Translating it yields CASSVDGNIQYF.

A note on this clonotype: Given the absence of the conserved phenylalanine or tryptophan at the CDR3 end, a read error is likely. The CDR3 here is CASSLGAGGPYEQYL. In nucleotides, the CDR3 is TGTGCCAGCAGTTTAGGAGCGGGGGGGCCCTACGAGCAGTACTTA. The chain joins TRBV27 to TRBJ2-7; TRBD2 matches 10 bases. Losses at the gene ends were 2 bases for V and 2 bases for J; bases not matched to a gene: 3. This CDR3 has 15 amino acids. Germline values: CDR1 MNHEY, CDR2 SMNVEV (reference sequence).

This sequence joins TRBV5-1 and TRBJ1-1; 7 bases map to TRBD1. Per germline, CDR1 SGHRS and CDR2 YFSETQ. The CDR3 is made up of 15 amino acids. Trimming took 4 bases from V and 8 from J; bases not matched to a gene: 14. CDR3 DNA: TGCGCCAGCAGCAGGGGATCGACAGGGCGAGGAGAAGCTTTCTTT. Protein: CASSRGSTGRGEAFF.

The gene calls are TRBV27 and TRBJ2-7; D ambiguous. From germline, CDR1 is MNHEY and CDR2 SMNVEV (reference sequence). Deletions cut 8 bases from V and 2 bases from J, with 7 bases between. CDR3 length: 11 amino acids. The CDR3 loop reads CASGRPYEQYF. Written as DNA, the CDR3 is TGTGCCAGCGGTCGACCCTACGAGCAGTACTTC.

The chain uses TRBV6-2 or TRBV6-3 and TRBJ2-7, with a possible D match to TRBD2 (5 bases). This CDR3 is built from 13 residues. The germline CDR1 and CDR2 sequences are MNHEY and SVGEGT. V shed 7 bases and J shed 7 bases, with 17 bases lying between them. The CDR3 reads CASTPAGRREQYF. The DNA of the CDR3 is TGTGCCAGCACCCCGGCGGGCAGGAGGGAGCAGTACTTC.

The rearrangement joins TRBV24-1 to TRBJ2-3; 7 nucleotides match TRBD1. The CDR3 sequence is 16 residues long. CDR1 is KGHDR, CDR2 SFDVKD, per germline. After removal of 4 bases from V and 2 bases from J, the junction contained 8 bases not matched to a gene. CDR3 sequence (DNA): TGTGCCACCAGTGACAATACAGGGGCCAACACAGATACGCAGTATTTT. This translates into CATSDNTGANTDTQYF.